Following are 13 T cell receptor beta chains from one sample sequenced in a study of cytomegalovirus exposure and HLA in healthy donors. Vbeta (60) and Jbeta (13) primers were used in the PCR. The repertoire was sequenced with immunoSEQ multiplex PCR; TCRdb's copy has only in-frame clones and lacks some. This sample has more than 55,000 clones, with 74% found just once. The sample comprised PBMCs. The receptors shown here come from a woman aged 60-70 years in good health and CMV-seropositive.

V and J are TRBV9 and TRBJ1-5; D might be TRBD1 (5 bases). From germline, CDR1 is SGDLS and CDR2 YYNGEE. The CDR3 loop spans 15 amino acids. Between the trimmed V and J ends, which lost 0 bases and 2 bases, there was a span of 9 bases. The CDR3 coding sequence is TGTGCCAGCAGCGTAGGATCACAGGGCAATCAGCCCCAGCATTTT. Amino acids: CASSVGSQGNQPQHF.

CDR3 in DNA: TGTGCCAGTAGTATCCGGACAGGGATGAACACTGAAGCTTTCTTT. It is translated as CASSIRTGMNTEAFF. The chain is built from TRBV19 and TRBJ1-1; 8 bases are shared with TRBD1. The germline CDR1 and CDR2 sequences are LNHDA and SQIVND (reference sequence). This CDR3 spans 15 amino acids. The V gene end was trimmed by 3 bases and the J gene end by 0 bases; junction bases not matched to a gene: 3.

This clone was seen once. The gene calls are TRBV7-6 and TRBJ2-1; 8 nucleotides match TRBD2. The CDR3 is 16 amino acids. Germline assignment: CDR1 SGHVS and CDR2 FNYEAQ. Trimming took 2 bases from V and 5 from J; bases not matched to a gene: 8. CDR3 nucleotides: TGTGCCAGCAGCTTAATGGGCAGCGGGAGCCACAATGAGCAGTTCTTC. Amino acids: CASSLMGSGSHNEQFF.

The chain joins TRBV6-7 to TRBJ1-4, with D uncertain. TRBV6-7 is sorted into the ORF group, with uncertain function. This CDR3 is 18 amino acids long. Trimming took off 0 bases at V and 0 bases at J, with 14 bases between the two ends. The CDR3 protein is CASSYSKADLATNEKLFF. CDR3 nucleotide sequence: TGTGCCAGCAGTTACTCGAAAGCGGATCTGGCAACTAATGAAAAACTGTTTTTT.

The J gene is TRBJ2-5, the V gene TRBV11-2; TRBD2 matches 11 bases. V was clipped by 5 bases and J by 6 bases; unmatched bases: 8. CDR1 is SGHAT, CDR2 FQNNGV, per germline. CDR3 length equals 15 residues. In DNA form, the CDR3 reads TGTGCCAGCAGCCGACTAGCGGGGTTGTTCAAGACCCAGTACTTC. It encodes CASSRLAGLFKTQYF.

As concerns this clone: This likely comes from a read error, as the CDR3 has no conserved phenylalanine or tryptophan at its end. V and J are TRBV30 and TRBJ1-1, with TRBD1 as a possible D gene (6 bases). The germline V gene has CDR1 GTSNPN and CDR2 SVGIG (reference sequence). This CDR3 region has 13 residues. Deletions cut 0 bases from V and 10 bases from J, with 15 bases between. The CDR3 loop reads CAWSVRVRQAAFV. Written as DNA, the CDR3 is TGTGCCTGGAGTGTAAGGGTGAGACAGGCAGCTTTCGTT.

The rearrangement uses TRBV19 and TRBJ1-5, with D perhaps matching TRBD1 (6 bases). The CDR3 totals 15 residues. The V and J ends lost 3 bases and 2 bases respectively, with 11 bases between them. Germline CDR1 and CDR2: LNHDA and SQIVND (reference sequence). This CDR3 reads CASSIQGLGNQPQHF. The CDR3 region has the DNA TGTGCCAGTAGTATCCAGGGGTTAGGCAATCAGCCCCAGCATTTT.

The chain couples TRBV5-4 to TRBJ2-7; a possible D gene is TRBD1 (6 bases). This CDR3 has 13 residues. Germline lookup yields CDR1 SGHNT and CDR2 YYREEE (reference sequence). Trimming removed 6 bases from V and 3 bases from J, with 13 bases in between. The CDR3, as DNA: TGTGCCAGCAAAGTAACAGGGCGCTACGAGCAGTACTTC. Amino acid sequence: CASKVTGRYEQYF.

J is TRBJ1-5 and V is TRBV12-5; 11 bases agree with TRBD1. CDR1 and CDR2 from the germline V gene are LGHNT and FRNRAP. This CDR3 has 16 residues. The V and J ends lost 6 bases and 1 base, in that order; junction bases with no gene match: 5. CDR3 sequence (DNA): TGTGCTAGTGGGCCAGGACAGGGGGCCAGCAATCAGCCCCAGCATTTT. Its protein product is CASGPGQGASNQPQHF.

The chain employs TRBV9 and TRBJ2-1; D gene ambiguous. V was clipped by 0 bases and J by 8 bases, with 12 bases between them. From germline, CDR1 is SGDLS and CDR2 YYNGEE. The CDR3 runs 14 residues. The CDR3, as DNA: TGTGCCAGCAGCGTAGGTAGAGGTTCCGATGAGCAGTTCTTC. This sequence encodes CASSVGRGSDEQFF.

This sequence joins TRBV5-1 and TRBJ2-2; 11 nucleotides align to TRBD2. In germline, CDR1 is SGHRS, CDR2 YFSETQ. The V segment lost 6 bases and the J segment 5 bases; nucleotides outside the gene matches: 3. The CDR3 totals 14 residues. The CDR3 nucleotides are TGCGCCAGCATCCCTAGCGGGGGGACCGGGGAGCTGTTTTTT. It translates to CASIPSGGTGELFF.

J is TRBJ2-7 and V is TRBV4-2; no clear D. Deletions cut 1 base from V and 5 bases from J, with 12 bases between. In germline, CDR1 is LGHNA, CDR2 YNFKEQ. CDR3 length: 14 residues. CDR3 nucleotides: TGTGCCAGCAGCCAAGCACGGTCAATGGACGAGCAGTACTTC. Encoded protein: CASSQARSMDEQYF.

The chain combines TRBV6-1 with TRBJ1-3; D is uncertain. Germline CDR1 reads MNHNS; CDR2 reads SASEGT. V lost 5 bases, J lost 0 bases, and 8 bases lay in between. CDR3 length: 14 residues. For the CDR3, the DNA is TGTGCCAGCAGTCCGCAGGACTCTGGAAACACCATATATTTT. This gives the protein CASSPQDSGNTIYF.